These T cell receptor beta chains were read from a single sample in a study of control samples from healthy donors and cancer patients. Method: immunoSEQ multiplex PCR; TCRdb's copy keeps in-frame clones and lacks some. The table has about 63,000 clones, about 90% seen once; the top ten hold 10% to 15%. Input material: PBMCs. The source of these receptors is a woman aged 55-69 years with lung cancer. CDR3s include the opening cysteine and the closing phenylalanine or tryptophan. Each record gives: J gene, D gene, V gene, clone size, CDR3 DNA, CDR3 protein. A D gene is named only where the DNA matches it firmly. Clone sizes are given selectively: once, few, many, or a class where the clone is expanded.

j_call: TRBJ1-1; d_call: TRBD1; v_call: TRBV5-4; clone_size: .; cdr3_nt: TGTGCCAGCAGCTTGGGACAGGGGGTATTGAACACTGAAGCTTTCTTT; cdr3_aa: CASSLGQGVLNTEAFF
j_call: TRBJ1-1; d_call: .; v_call: TRBV28; clone_size: .; cdr3_nt: TGTGCCAGCAGTTTTATGTCGGGGGCGTTTGCTTTCTTT; cdr3_aa: CASSFMSGAFAFF
j_call: TRBJ1-5; d_call: .; v_call: TRBV5-5; clone_size: few; cdr3_nt: TGTGCCAGCAGCCTGGGGCAGTTTAGCAATCAGCCCCAGCATTTT; cdr3_aa: CASSLGQFSNQPQHF
j_call: TRBJ2-2; d_call: .; v_call: TRBV19; clone_size: .; cdr3_nt: TGTGCCAGTAGTTCTGTACCGGCCGGGGAGCTGTTTTTT; cdr3_aa: CASSSVPAGELFF
j_call: TRBJ2-7; d_call: .; v_call: TRBV15; clone_size: .; cdr3_nt: TGTGCCACCAGCAGAGACCGGGGGCCCTACGAGCAGTACTTC; cdr3_aa: CATSRDRGPYEQYF
j_call: TRBJ2-2; d_call: TRBD1; v_call: TRBV27; clone_size: .; cdr3_nt: TGTGCCAGCAGTTTATCCCGCGGGACAGGTTCTCTCGGGGAGCTGTTTTTT; cdr3_aa: CASSLSRGTGSLGELFF
j_call: TRBJ1-1; d_call: TRBD1; v_call: TRBV10-3; clone_size: .; cdr3_nt: TGTGCCATCGGGTCAGGACAGGGGAGAACTGAAGCTTTCTTT; cdr3_aa: CAIGSGQGRTEAFF
j_call: TRBJ2-1; d_call: TRBD1; v_call: TRBV9; clone_size: .; cdr3_nt: TGTGCCAGCAGCGGAGGGGACAGGCATGATGAGCAGTTCTTC; cdr3_aa: CASSGGDRHDEQFF
j_call: TRBJ2-7; d_call: .; v_call: TRBV3-1/TRBV3-2; clone_size: few; cdr3_nt: TGTGCCAGCAGCCAGGGGTACGAGCAGTACTTC; cdr3_aa: CASSQGYEQYF
j_call: TRBJ2-1; d_call: .; v_call: TRBV27; clone_size: .; cdr3_nt: TGTGCCAGCAGCCACGGGGTAGGGCAGTTCTTC; cdr3_aa: CASSHGVGQFF
j_call: TRBJ2-1; d_call: TRBD2; v_call: TRBV7-9; clone_size: .; cdr3_nt: TGTGCCAGCATCCTTAGCGGGAGCCGCTCCTACAATGAGCAGTTCTTC; cdr3_aa: CASILSGSRSYNEQFF
j_call: TRBJ1-2; d_call: .; v_call: TRBV7-9; clone_size: .; cdr3_nt: TGTGCCAGCAGCTTAAACGGCAGGTCCCCCTCCGGCTACACCTTC; cdr3_aa: CASSLNGRSPSGYTF
j_call: TRBJ1-2; d_call: .; v_call: TRBV19; clone_size: few; cdr3_nt: TGTGCCAGTAGTATAGTTGCAGGGCGAGCTAACTATGGCTACACCTTC; cdr3_aa: CASSIVAGRANYGYTF
j_call: TRBJ2-2; d_call: .; v_call: TRBV5-1; clone_size: .; cdr3_nt: TGCGCCAGCAGCTCTGGGACCGGGGGCAGTACCGGGGAGCTGTTTTTT; cdr3_aa: CASSSGTGGSTGELFF
j_call: TRBJ2-3; d_call: .; v_call: TRBV10-3; clone_size: .; cdr3_nt: TGTGCCATCAGTGATGATGCGAGGGGCAGCACAGATACGCAGTATTTT; cdr3_aa: CAISDDARGSTDTQYF
j_call: TRBJ1-1; d_call: .; v_call: TRBV20-1; clone_size: .; cdr3_nt: TGCAGTGCTAGTGTATCTGGGAGGTGGGACACTGAAGCTTTCTTT; cdr3_aa: CSASVSGRWDTEAFF